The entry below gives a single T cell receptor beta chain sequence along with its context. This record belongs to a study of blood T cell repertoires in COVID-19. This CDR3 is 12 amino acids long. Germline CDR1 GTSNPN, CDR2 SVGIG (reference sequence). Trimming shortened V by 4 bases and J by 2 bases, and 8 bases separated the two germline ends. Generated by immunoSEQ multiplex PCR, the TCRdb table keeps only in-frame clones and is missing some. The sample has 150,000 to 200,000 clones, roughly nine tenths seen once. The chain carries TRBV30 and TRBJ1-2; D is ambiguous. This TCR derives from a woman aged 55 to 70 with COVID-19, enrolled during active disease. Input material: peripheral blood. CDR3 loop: CAWTEGNYGYTF. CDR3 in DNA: TGTGCCTGGACCGAGGGAAACTATGGCTACACCTTC.